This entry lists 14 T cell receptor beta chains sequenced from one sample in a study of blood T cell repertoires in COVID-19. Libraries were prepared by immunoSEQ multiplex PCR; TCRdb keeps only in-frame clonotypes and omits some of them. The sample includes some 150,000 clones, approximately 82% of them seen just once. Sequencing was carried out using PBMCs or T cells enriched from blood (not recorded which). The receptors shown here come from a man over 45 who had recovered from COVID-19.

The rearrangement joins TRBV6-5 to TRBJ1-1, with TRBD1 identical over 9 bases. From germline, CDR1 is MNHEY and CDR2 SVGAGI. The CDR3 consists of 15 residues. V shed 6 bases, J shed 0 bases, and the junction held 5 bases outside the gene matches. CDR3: CASRTGGGMNTEAFF. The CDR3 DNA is TGTGCCAGCAGGACAGGGGGGGGCATGAACACTGAAGCTTTCTTT.

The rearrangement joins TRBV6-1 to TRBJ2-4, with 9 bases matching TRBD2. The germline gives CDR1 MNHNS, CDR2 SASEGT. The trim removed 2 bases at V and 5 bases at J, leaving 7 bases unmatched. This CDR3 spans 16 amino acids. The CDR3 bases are TGTGCCAGCAGTGAAATCGGCGGGGGGGCCCAAAACATTCAGTACTTC. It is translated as CASSEIGGGAQNIQYF.

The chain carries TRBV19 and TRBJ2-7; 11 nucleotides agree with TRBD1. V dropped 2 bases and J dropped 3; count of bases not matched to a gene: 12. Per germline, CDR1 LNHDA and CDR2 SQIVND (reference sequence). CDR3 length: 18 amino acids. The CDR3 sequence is CASSIKIAGTGGFYEQYF. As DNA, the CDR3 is TGTGCCAGTAGTATAAAAATAGCCGGGACAGGGGGTTTCTACGAGCAGTACTTC.

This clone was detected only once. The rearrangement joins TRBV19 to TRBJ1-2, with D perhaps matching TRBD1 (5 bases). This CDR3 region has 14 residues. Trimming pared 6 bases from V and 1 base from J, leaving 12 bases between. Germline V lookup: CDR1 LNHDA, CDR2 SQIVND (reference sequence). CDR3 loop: CASSSTGGNYGYTF. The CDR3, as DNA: TGTGCCAGTAGCTCGACGGGGGGTAACTATGGCTACACCTTC.

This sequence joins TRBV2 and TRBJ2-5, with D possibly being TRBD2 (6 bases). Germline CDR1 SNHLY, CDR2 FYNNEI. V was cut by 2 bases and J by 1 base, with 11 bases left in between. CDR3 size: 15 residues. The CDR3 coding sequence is TGTGCCAGCAGTGAACGGGGGTTGGTCCAAGAGACCCAGTACTTC. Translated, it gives CASSERGLVQETQYF. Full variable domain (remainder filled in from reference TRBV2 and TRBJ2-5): EPEVTQTPSHQVTQMGQEVILRCVPISNHLYFYWYRQILGQKVEFLVSFYNNEISEKSEIFDDQFSVERPDGSNFTLKIRSTKLEDSAMYFCASSERGLVQETQYFGPGTRLLVL.

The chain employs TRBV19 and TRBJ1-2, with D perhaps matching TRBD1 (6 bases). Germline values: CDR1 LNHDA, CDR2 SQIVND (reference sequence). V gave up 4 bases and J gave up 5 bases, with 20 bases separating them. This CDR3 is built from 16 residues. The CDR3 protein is CASSTGTQIVGYGYTF. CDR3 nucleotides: TGTGCCAGTAGTACAGGGACACAGATAGTCGGATATGGCTACACCTTC.

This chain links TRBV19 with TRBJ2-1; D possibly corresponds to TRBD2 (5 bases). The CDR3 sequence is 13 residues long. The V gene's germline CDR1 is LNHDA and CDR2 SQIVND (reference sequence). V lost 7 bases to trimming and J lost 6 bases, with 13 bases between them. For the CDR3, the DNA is TGTGCCAGTACCAGGACTCCGAGCAATGAGCAGTTCTTC. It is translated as CASTRTPSNEQFF.

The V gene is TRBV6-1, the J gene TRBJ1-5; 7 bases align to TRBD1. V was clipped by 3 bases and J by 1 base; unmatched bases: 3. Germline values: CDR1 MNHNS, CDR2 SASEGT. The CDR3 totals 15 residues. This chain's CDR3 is CASSDLTGSNQPQHF. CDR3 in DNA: TGTGCCAGCAGTGATTTGACAGGGAGCAATCAGCCCCAGCATTTT.

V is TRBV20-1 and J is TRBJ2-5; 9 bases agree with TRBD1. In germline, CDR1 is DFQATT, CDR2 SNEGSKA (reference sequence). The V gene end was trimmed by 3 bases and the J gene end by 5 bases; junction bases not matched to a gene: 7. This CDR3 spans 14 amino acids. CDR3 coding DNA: TGCAGTGCTAGTCACAGGGGGCGCGGGGAGACCCAGTACTTC. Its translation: CSASHRGRGETQYF.

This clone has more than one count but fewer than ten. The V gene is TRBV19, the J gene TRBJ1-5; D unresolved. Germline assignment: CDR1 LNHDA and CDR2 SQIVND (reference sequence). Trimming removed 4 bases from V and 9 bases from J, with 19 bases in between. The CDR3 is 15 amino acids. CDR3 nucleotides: TGTGCCAGTAGTACTCTTAGGGAGGACTGGCGGCCCCAGCATTTT. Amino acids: CASSTLREDWRPQHF.

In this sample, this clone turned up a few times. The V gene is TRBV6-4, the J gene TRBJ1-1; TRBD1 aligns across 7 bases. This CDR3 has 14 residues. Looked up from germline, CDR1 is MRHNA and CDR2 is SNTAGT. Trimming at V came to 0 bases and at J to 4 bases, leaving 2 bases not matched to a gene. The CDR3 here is CASSDSDRPTEAFF. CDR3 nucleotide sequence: TGTGCCAGCAGTGACTCGGACAGGCCCACTGAAGCTTTCTTT.

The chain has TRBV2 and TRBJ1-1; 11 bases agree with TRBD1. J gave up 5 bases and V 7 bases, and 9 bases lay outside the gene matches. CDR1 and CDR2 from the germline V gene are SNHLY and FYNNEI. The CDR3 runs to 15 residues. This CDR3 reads CASTGQGARSTEAFF. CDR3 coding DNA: TGTGCCAGCACCGGACAGGGGGCGCGTAGTACTGAAGCTTTCTTT.

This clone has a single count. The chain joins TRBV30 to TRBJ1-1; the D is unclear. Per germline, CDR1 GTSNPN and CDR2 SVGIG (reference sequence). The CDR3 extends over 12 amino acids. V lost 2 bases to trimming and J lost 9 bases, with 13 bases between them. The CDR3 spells CAWSRDEQKAFF. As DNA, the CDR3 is TGTGCCTGGAGTCGAGATGAACAGAAAGCTTTCTTT. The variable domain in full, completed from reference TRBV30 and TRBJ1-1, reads SQTIHQWPATLVQPVGSPLSLECTVEGTSNPNLYWYRQAAGRGLQLLFYSVGIGQISSEVPQNLSASRPQDRQFILSSKKLLLSDSGFYLCAWSRDEQKAFFGQGTRLTVV.

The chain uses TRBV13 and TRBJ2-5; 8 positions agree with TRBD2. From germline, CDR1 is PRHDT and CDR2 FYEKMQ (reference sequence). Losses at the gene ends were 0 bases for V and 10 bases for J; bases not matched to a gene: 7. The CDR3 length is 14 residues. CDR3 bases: TGTGCCAGCAGCTTAGGCGGGGGGGTTCCGGGCCAGTACTTC. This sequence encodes CASSLGGGVPGQYF.